What follows are 27 T cell receptor beta chains derived from one specimen sequenced in a study of blood T cell repertoires in COVID-19. The protocol was immunoSEQ multiplex PCR, while the TCRdb copy is restricted to in-frame clones and leaves out a portion. The sample lists around 380,000 clones, about 90% occurring once. Input material: PBMCs or T cells enriched from blood (not recorded which). The origin of the receptors is a man younger than 40 who had recovered from COVID-19.

As regards this clone: In the same sample, other DNA sequences code for this CDR3. The chain combines TRBV18 with TRBJ1-5; D might be TRBD1 (5 bases). Germline assignment: CDR1 KGHSH and CDR2 LQKENI. Trimming stripped 0 bases from V and 0 bases from J, with 6 bases between. The CDR3 runs 15 residues. For the CDR3, the DNA is TGTGCCAGCTCACCACCCGGGGGTAGCAATCAGCCCCAGCATTTT. Protein product: CASSPPGGSNQPQHF.

V is TRBV5-1 and J is TRBJ2-7; the D gene is possibly TRBD1 (6 bases). There are 13 residues in the CDR3. Germline V gene sequence: CDR1 SGHRS, CDR2 YFSETQ. The V end was cut by 4 bases, the J end by 5 bases, with 13 bases between. This CDR3 reads CASSPLDRDEQYF. In DNA, the CDR3 is TGCGCCAGCAGCCCGTTGGACAGAGACGAGCAGTACTTC.

The V gene is TRBV10-3, the J gene TRBJ1-2; D is unresolved. CDR1 is ENHRY and CDR2 is SYGVKD in the germline V gene. The ends were cut back, 10 bases at V and 3 bases at J, with 18 bases in the middle. This CDR3 comprises 14 residues. The CDR3 loop is CATRDEGADYGYTF. In DNA, the CDR3 is TGTGCCACCCGAGACGAGGGCGCGGACTATGGCTACACCTTC.

V gene TRBV29-1 combines with J gene TRBJ1-6; D uncertain. The V and J ends lost 5 bases and 5 bases respectively, with 19 bases between them. Per germline, CDR1 SQVTM and CDR2 ANQGSEA. This CDR3 contains 16 residues. The CDR3 sequence is CSVRLGFHGDNSPLHF. CDR3 bases: TGCAGCGTTCGCCTGGGATTTCACGGGGATAATTCACCCCTCCACTTT.

The chain has TRBV25-1 and TRBJ2-5; TRBD1 matches 7 bases. CDR1 and CDR2 (germline): MGHDK, SYGVNS. The CDR3 runs 14 residues. Trimming took 3 bases from V and 4 from J; bases not matched to a gene: 5. The DNA of the CDR3 is TGTGCCAGCAGTGAGGGACAGATGTTAGAGACCCAGTACTTC. Encoded protein: CASSEGQMLETQYF.

This clone has only one observation. The J gene is TRBJ2-2, the V gene TRBV9; D is unresolved. The ends were cut back, 4 bases at V and 4 bases at J, with 14 bases in the middle. From germline, CDR1 is SGDLS and CDR2 YYNGEE. CDR3 length equals 15 residues. In DNA, the CDR3 is TGTGCCAGCAGCACTACGAACATGGGCACCGGGGAGCTGTTTTTT. This codes for CASSTTNMGTGELFF. The variable domain in full, with the rest retrieved from reference TRBV9 and TRBJ2-2, is DSGVTQTPKHLITATGQRVTLRCSPRSGDLSVYWYQQSLDQGLQFLIQYYNGEERAKGNILERFSAQQFPDLHSELNLSSLELGDSALYFCASSTTNMGTGELFFGEGSRLTVL.

CDR3 nucleotide sequence: TGTGCCAGCAGCCCCCCCCCGGGAGCTTTCTTT. Amino acid sequence: CASSPPPGAFF. J is TRBJ1-1 and V is TRBV28; D not certain. The V end lost 6 bases, the J end lost 10 bases, and 12 bases lay between the germline ends. Germline loops: CDR1 MDHEN, CDR2 SYDVKM. There are 11 residues in the CDR3.

The chain recombines TRBV3-1 (or the pseudogene TRBV3-2) with TRBJ1-1; the D gene is possibly TRBD1 (5 bases). V was shortened by 0 bases and J by 1 base, with 12 bases between the two germline ends. Germline CDR1 and CDR2: LGHDT and YNNKEL (reference sequence). This CDR3 has 16 amino acids. CDR3 coding DNA: TGTGCCAGCAGCCAAGACGGGGGAAATAGGAACACTGAAGCTTTCTTT. Translating gives CASSQDGGNRNTEAFF.

This clone was found once. The chain recombines TRBV7-2 with TRBJ2-1; possibly TRBD2 for D (6 bases). The V gene's germline CDR1 is SGHTA and CDR2 FQGNSA. Trimming took 6 bases from V and 7 from J, leaving 16 bases between them. The CDR3 has 14 residues. The CDR3 DNA sequence: TGTGCCAGCAGAACCGGGGGAATGTTGAATGAGCAGTTCTTC. Translation: CASRTGGMLNEQFF.

Here the CDR3 reads CASSTGFSTDTQYF. The DNA for the CDR3 is TGTGCCAGCAGCACGGGGTTCAGCACAGATACGCAGTATTTT. V and J are TRBV7-2 and TRBJ2-3; D perhaps matches TRBD2 (5 bases). Germline CDR1 and CDR2: SGHTA and FQGNSA. The V and J ends lost 5 bases and 0 bases respectively, with 9 bases between them. The CDR3 is 14 residues long. The full variable domain, in which reference TRBV7-2 and TRBJ2-3 provide the parts outside the CDR3, is GAGVSQSPSNKVTEKGKDVELRCDPISGHTALYWYRQSLGQGLEFLIYFQGNSAPDKSGLPSDRFSAERTGGSVSTLTIQRTQQEDSAVYLCASSTGFSTDTQYFGPGTRLTVL.

CDR3 protein: CASSQDGIRGFTIYF. The CDR3 nucleotides read TGCGCCAGCAGCCAAGATGGGATCCGAGGGTTCACCATATATTTT. The chain uses TRBV4-1 and TRBJ1-3; no firm D call. Germline loops: CDR1 MGHRA, CDR2 YSYEKL. The CDR3 contains 15 residues. V lost 0 bases and J 9 bases, leaving 15 bases between the germline ends.

The CDR3 bases are TGCGCCAGCAGTGTACGGCAGGGGAGCTCTAACTATGGCTACACCTTC. It yields the protein CASSVRQGSSNYGYTF. V usage is TRBV10-2 and J usage is TRBJ1-2; D possibly corresponds to TRBD1 (6 bases). The V and J ends lost 4 bases and 0 bases respectively, with 15 bases between them. The CDR3 runs to 16 residues. Germline V gene lookup returns CDR1 WSHSY and CDR2 SAAADI.

The chain has TRBV18 and TRBJ1-3; 8 bases line up with TRBD1. The V gene end was trimmed by 1 base and the J gene end by 5 bases; junction bases not matched to a gene: 10. CDR1 and CDR2 from the germline V gene are KGHSH and LQKENI. The CDR3 is 17 residues long. The CDR3 reads CASSPLPGQESRNTIYF. CDR3 sequence (DNA): TGTGCCAGCTCACCACTCCCGGGACAGGAGTCCCGAAACACCATATATTTT.

The chain has TRBV3-1 (or the pseudogene TRBV3-2) and TRBJ1-3, with no clear D. Germline-derived CDR1 and CDR2 are LGHDT and YNNKEL (reference sequence). This CDR3 contains 16 residues. V lost 3 bases and J lost 2, with 14 bases in between. The CDR3 bases are TGTGCCAGCAGCCAGACATCCGGGAAGGCTGGAAACACCATATATTTT. It encodes CASSQTSGKAGNTIYF.

V gene TRBV29-1 combines with J gene TRBJ2-3; D perhaps matches TRBD2 (5 bases). The germline V and J ends were trimmed by 3 bases and 1 base, with 8 bases remaining between them. The CDR3 has 13 residues. CDR1 SQVTM and CDR2 ANQGSEA come from the germline V gene. The CDR3 DNA reads TGCAGCGTTGACGGGGTCGGCACAGATACGCAGTATTTT. This sequence encodes CSVDGVGTDTQYF.

V usage is TRBV10-1 and J usage is TRBJ2-5, with D perhaps matching TRBD2 (6 bases). The germline gives CDR1 WNHNN, CDR2 SYGVQD (reference sequence). The CDR3 is 15 amino acids. V lost 7 bases to trimming and J lost 4 bases, with 19 bases between them. CDR3 coding DNA: TGCGCCAGCACCGAAACCGGAGGGTTGAGAGAGACCCAGTACTTC. Protein sequence: CASTETGGLRETQYF.

The chain uses TRBV12-3 or TRBV12-4 and TRBJ1-3; D is possibly TRBD1 (6 bases). The length of the CDR3 is 13 residues. V lost 7 bases and J 4 bases, leaving 11 bases between the germline ends. CDR3: CASTSGQGNTIYF. CDR3 DNA sequence: TGTGCCAGCACCTCAGGACAGGGAAACACCATATATTTT.

Only one count was recorded for this clone. The genes are TRBV28 and TRBJ2-3, with 7 nucleotides matching TRBD2. There are 14 residues in the CDR3. With V trimmed by 6 bases and J by 0 bases, 3 bases remained unmatched. Looked up from germline, CDR1 is MDHEN and CDR2 is SYDVKM. CDR3: CASSPGGSTDTQYF. CDR3 nucleotides: TGTGCCAGCAGCCCCGGGGGGAGCACAGATACGCAGTATTTT.

The chain joins TRBV2 to TRBJ1-1, with 10 bases fitting TRBD1. Germline assignment: CDR1 SNHLY and CDR2 FYNNEI. After removal of 6 bases from V and 4 bases from J, the junction contained 17 bases not matched to a gene. The CDR3 covers 18 residues. The DNA for the CDR3 is TGTGCCAGCAGCTATGGGACAGGGGCAGGCCGTGGGAGCACTGAAGCTTTCTTT. This translates into CASSYGTGAGRGSTEAFF.

The genes are TRBV27 and TRBJ1-1; weak D call: TRBD1 (5 bases). The CDR3 is 13 residues long. The V end was cut by 1 base, the J end by 8 bases, with 11 bases between. The germline V gene has CDR1 MNHEY and CDR2 SMNVEV (reference sequence). CDR3 DNA: TGTGCCAGCAGTTTATACCTCTGGGGCGAAGCTTTCTTT. The encoded protein is CASSLYLWGEAFF.

This clone was seen a handful of times. V gene TRBV7-3 combines with J gene TRBJ2-3; D unresolved. CDR1 is SGHTA and CDR2 is FQGTGA in the germline V gene. The CDR3 runs 13 residues. Trimming left V 5 bases short and J 4 bases short, with 10 bases between. The CDR3 DNA reads TGTGCCAGCAGCCCCCGCGGAGCAGATACGCAGTATTTT. Its translation is CASSPRGADTQYF.

This chain joins TRBV19 and TRBJ2-1, with D possibly matching TRBD2 (7 bases). The CDR3 length is 17 residues. Germline V gene sequence: CDR1 LNHDA, CDR2 SQIVND (reference sequence). V lost 6 bases, J lost 3 bases, and 21 bases lay in between. The CDR3 DNA follows: TGTGCCAGTAGACCGCCTCTGGGCGGGGGACACTACAATGAGCAGTTCTTC. It is translated as CASRPPLGGGHYNEQFF.

This sequence joins TRBV18 and TRBJ1-2, with 7 positions matching TRBD1. The J segment lost 2 bases and the V segment lost 3 bases, leaving 12 bases of the junction unmatched. Germline V gives CDR1 KGHSH, CDR2 LQKENI. This CDR3 contains 17 residues. The CDR3 DNA is TGTGCCAGCTCACCCGTAATATCCGGGACAGTGAACTATGGCTACACCTTC. It yields the protein CASSPVISGTVNYGYTF.

This clone was picked up a small number of times. The rearrangement joins TRBV19 to TRBJ1-2; D is uncertain. This CDR3 spans 15 amino acids. The V and J ends lost 1 base and 0 bases respectively, with 9 bases between them. Germline V gene data show CDR1 as LNHDA and CDR2 as SQIVND (reference sequence). The CDR3 is CASSIVATTNYGYTF. The CDR3 nucleotides are TGTGCCAGTAGTATAGTAGCTACTACTAACTATGGCTACACCTTC.

The V gene is TRBV11-2, the J gene TRBJ2-5; 10 bases align to TRBD2. The ends lost 5 bases at V and 5 bases at J; junction bases unmatched: 8. Germline V gene sequence: CDR1 SGHAT, CDR2 FQNNGV. The CDR3 runs to 15 residues. The CDR3 loop is CASSPGLAARETQYF. The CDR3 DNA sequence: TGTGCCAGCAGCCCAGGACTAGCGGCCCGCGAGACCCAGTACTTC.

The rearrangement uses TRBV27 and TRBJ1-5; D is ambiguous. Germline CDR1 is MNHEY and CDR2 is SMNVEV (reference sequence). The CDR3 is 17 amino acids. V gave up 0 bases and J gave up 7 bases, with 19 bases separating them. The CDR3: CASSLSAAALWKQPQHF. CDR3 DNA: TGTGCCAGCAGTTTATCGGCGGCGGCGCTTTGGAAACAGCCCCAGCATTTT.

CDR3 DNA sequence: TGTGCCATCGGTACAGGGAGCTCTGGGGCCAACGTCCTGACTTTC. Residues: CAIGTGSSGANVLTF. This chain connects TRBV10-3 to TRBJ2-6; D may be TRBD1 (6 bases). CDR3 size: 15 residues. Germline V gives CDR1 ENHRY, CDR2 SYGVKD. V dropped 8 bases and J dropped 0 bases, with 11 bases sitting between them.